Below are 8 T cell receptor beta chains sequenced from a single sample in a study of T cells in Graves' hyperthyroidism and ophthalmopathy. Amplification targeted TCR beta CDR3 regions from RNA transcripts. The TCR CDR3 first-round RT-PCR relied on the HTBI primer set. TCRdb used MiXCR to reprocess the multiplex PCR reads, holding one entry per CDR3 protein. The table lists about half a million distinct CDR3 sequences, roughly 20% of them singletons. The source material was blood. Source of these receptors: a man younger than 30 with Graves' hyperthyroidism.

This clonotype was recorded many times. V usage is TRBV27 and J usage is TRBJ2-7; D could derive from TRBD1 or TRBD2 (6 bases each). Germline V gives CDR1 MNHEY, CDR2 SMNVEV (reference sequence). This CDR3 region has 13 residues. The V end lost 6 bases, the J end lost 7 bases, and 16 bases lay between the germline ends. CDR3 amino acids: CASSSTLGGEQYF. The CDR3 DNA is TGTGCCAGCAGCTCCACCTTAGGGGGGGAGCAGTACTTC.

In this sample, this clonotype turned up many times. The genes are TRBV20-1 and TRBJ2-2; tentatively, D is TRBD1 (5 bases). Germline CDR1 is DFQATT and CDR2 is SNEGSKA (reference sequence). The CDR3 is made up of 13 amino acids. The chain's CDR3 is CSSSTRANGELFF. CDR3 coding DNA: TGCAGCAGCTCCACCAGGGCCAACGGGGAGCTGTTTTTT.

This clonotype appeared many times. V and J are TRBV12-3 or TRBV12-4 and TRBJ2-7; TRBD2 is a possible D gene (7 bases). This CDR3 has 17 amino acids. V shed 6 bases and J shed 5 bases, with 26 bases lying between them. The CDR3 protein is CASSPFLGGGTAHEQYF. The CDR3 nucleotides are TGTGCCAGCAGCCCATTCTTAGGGGGGGGGACGGCCCACGAGCAGTACTTC.

This clonotype has at least ten counts. The conserved phenylalanine or tryptophan is not found at the CDR3 terminus, so this likely reflects a read error. J is TRBJ1-1 and V is TRBV6-1; D possibly corresponds to TRBD1 (5 bases). This CDR3 is built from 12 residues. V lost 7 bases and J 6 bases, leaving 12 bases between the germline ends. Germline values: CDR1 MNHNS, CDR2 SASEGT. CDR3 protein: CASTFGGSEAFS. The DNA for the CDR3 is TGTGCCAGCACCTTCGGGGGGTCTGAAGCTTTCTCT.

The table lists this clonotype with a few counts. A read error may explain this, as a much larger clone is one base away. The chain has TRBV11-2 and TRBJ1-1; D unresolved. Germline assignment: CDR1 SGHAT and CDR2 FQNNGV. The V end was cut by 4 bases, the J end by 1 base, with 10 bases between. The CDR3 has 14 residues. The CDR3: CASSSSVWNTEAFF. For the CDR3, the DNA is TGTGCCAGCAGCTCCTCGGTCTGGAACACTGAAGCTTTCTTT. The whole variable domain, filled in from reference TRBV11-2 and TRBJ1-1, reads EAGVAQSPRYKIIEKRQSVAFWCNPISGHATLYWYQQILGQGPKLLIQFQNNGVVDDSQLPKDRFSAERLKGVDSTLKIQPAKLEDSAVYLCASSSSVWNTEAFFGQGTRLTVV.

The rearrangement uses TRBV20-1 and TRBJ2-2; 8 nucleotides match TRBD1. The CDR3 runs to 14 residues. From germline, CDR1 is DFQATT and CDR2 SNEGSKA (reference sequence). Trimming took 5 bases from V and 4 from J; bases not matched to a gene: 6. The CDR3 sequence is CSARQGIRTGELFF. CDR3 bases: TGCAGTGCTCGACAGGGGATCCGCACCGGGGAGCTGTTTTTT.

The genes are TRBV20-1 and TRBJ1-2; D possibly corresponds to TRBD1 (5 bases). V lost 5 bases, J lost 3 bases, and 19 bases lay in between. This CDR3 has 15 amino acids. From germline, CDR1 is DFQATT and CDR2 SNEGSKA (reference sequence). Written as DNA, the CDR3 is TGCAGTGCTCTCAGGGACGCAGGGAGGTACTATGGCTACACCTTC. It is translated as CSALRDAGRYYGYTF.

Many counts were recorded for this clonotype. V is TRBV24-1 and J is TRBJ2-7, with TRBD2 identical over 13 bases. Germline CDR1 reads KGHDR; CDR2 reads SFDVKD. This CDR3 spans 18 amino acids. Trimming at V came to 3 bases and at J to 0 bases, leaving 7 bases not matched to a gene. This CDR3 reads CATSDPGLAGRVSYEQYF. For the CDR3, the DNA is TGTGCCACCAGTGATCCGGGACTAGCGGGGAGAGTCTCCTACGAGCAGTACTTC.